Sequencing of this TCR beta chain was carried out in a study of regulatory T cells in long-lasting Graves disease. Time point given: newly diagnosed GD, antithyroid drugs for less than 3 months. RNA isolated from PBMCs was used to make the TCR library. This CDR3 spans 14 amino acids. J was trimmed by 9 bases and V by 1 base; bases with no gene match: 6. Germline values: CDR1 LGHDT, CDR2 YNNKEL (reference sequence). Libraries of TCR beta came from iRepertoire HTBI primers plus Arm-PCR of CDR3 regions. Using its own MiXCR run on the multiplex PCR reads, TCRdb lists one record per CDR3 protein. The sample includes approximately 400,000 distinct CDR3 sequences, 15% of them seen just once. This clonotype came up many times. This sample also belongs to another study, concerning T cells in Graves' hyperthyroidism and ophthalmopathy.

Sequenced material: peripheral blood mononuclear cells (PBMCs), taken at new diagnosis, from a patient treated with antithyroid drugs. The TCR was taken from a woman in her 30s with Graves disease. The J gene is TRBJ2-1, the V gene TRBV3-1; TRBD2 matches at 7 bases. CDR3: CASSQVATSIEQFF. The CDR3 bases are TGTGCCAGCAGCCAAGTGGCGACTAGCATTGAGCAGTTCTTC.